Following are 5 T cell receptor beta chains from one sample sequenced in a study of early T cells in non-severe SARS-CoV-2 infection. In TCRdb, the 5' RACE reads were re-called with MiXCR into one record per CDR3 protein. The sample has 75,000 to 90,000 distinct CDR3 sequences; about 15% are singletons. Sequenced sample: whole blood. These receptors were obtained from an adult who was a healthcare worker with PCR-confirmed SARS-CoV-2 infection or an uninfected control (not recorded which).

This clonotype was found a few times. The rearrangement uses TRBV7-9 and TRBJ2-7; D gene unclear. CDR3 length: 13 amino acids. V lost 1 base, J lost 10 bases, and 14 bases lay in between. Germline CDR1 is SEHNR and CDR2 is FQNEAQ (reference sequence). CDR3 sequence: CASSLEPTVYQYF. CDR3 DNA sequence: TGTGCCAGCAGCTTAGAGCCCACCGTATACCAGTACTTC.

This clonotype was observed many times. The chain employs TRBV5-6 and TRBJ1-2, with unresolved D. The CDR3 loop spans 14 amino acids. Germline loops: CDR1 SGHDT, CDR2 YYEEEE. Deletions cut 4 bases from V and 3 bases from J, with 13 bases between. The CDR3 here is CASSLGGGYYGYTF. Written as DNA, the CDR3 is TGTGCCAGCAGCCTTGGTGGAGGGTACTATGGCTACACCTTC.

This clonotype was found many times. This chain joins TRBV2 and TRBJ2-5; 8 nucleotides line up with TRBD1. Unmatched junction bases numbered 5, after V lost 6 bases and J lost 8 bases. The CDR3 length is 12 residues. Germline CDR1 SNHLY, CDR2 FYNNEI. The CDR3 loop reads CASRNRGETQYF. In DNA form, the CDR3 reads TGTGCCAGCAGGAACAGGGGGGAAACCCAGTACTTC.

CDR3 coding DNA: TGTGCCAGCAGCTTAGTTATCACTGAAGCTTTCTTT. Translation gives CASSLVITEAFF. The genes are TRBV7-9 and TRBJ1-1; D remains unclear. The germline V gene encodes CDR1 SEHNR and CDR2 FQNEAQ (reference sequence). V lost 1 base to trimming and J lost 4 bases, with 4 bases between them. The length of the CDR3 is 12 residues.

V is TRBV7-3 and J is TRBJ2-1, with D uncertain. The V end lost 5 bases, the J end lost 0 bases, and 8 bases lay between the germline ends. The CDR3 totals 14 residues. Germline CDR1 reads SGHTA; CDR2 reads FQGTGA. The CDR3 nucleotides read TGTGCCAGCAGCCCTTTGGGCTCCTACAATGAGCAGTTCTTC. Its protein is CASSPLGSYNEQFF.